These 27 T cell receptor beta chains share one sample of origin, sequenced in a study (dated by TCRdb to 2013 to 2016). The library was prepared using 5' RACE. TCRdb names Illumina MiSeq as the instrument used. TCRdb applied fastp at Q25 and MiXCR to the public reads, then kept only in-frame beta chains. One record per CDR3 amino acid sequence lists the most common genes and DNA. The sample table lists roughly 55,000 distinct CDR3 sequences, more than 20% of them with a count of one. About 3% of the sample belongs to the ten largest clones. Sequenced: tumor-infiltrating naive CD4+ T cells sorted from the breast tumor. Taken with the paper, the label for cell subset or site translates to: naive CD4+ T cells, CD4+CD45RA+CD25-. The receptors derive from a female donor with breast cancer.

This clonotype was seen a few times. This sequence joins TRBV24-1 and TRBJ2-5; 7 positions agree with TRBD1. V gave up 4 bases and J gave up 1 base; unmatched junction bases: 5. Germline V gene sequence: CDR1 KGHDR, CDR2 SFDVKD. This CDR3 has 15 amino acids. CDR3 sequence: CATSDKGTAQETQYF. The CDR3 nucleotides are TGTGCCACCAGTGACAAAGGGACAGCCCAAGAGACCCAGTACTTC.

Only a few counts were recorded for this clonotype. The CDR3 DNA reads TGCAGTGCCCGCCAGGGGGACTTTTTCTCCTACGAGCAGTACTTC. This gives the protein CSARQGDFFSYEQYF. V usage is TRBV20-1 and J usage is TRBJ2-7, with a tentative D call TRBD1 (7 bases). This CDR3 is built from 15 residues. Germline values: CDR1 DFQATT, CDR2 SNEGSKA (reference sequence). The V end was cut by 6 bases, the J end by 0 bases, with 18 bases between.

The sample holds a few counts of this clonotype. The chain has TRBV7-9 and TRBJ2-4, with 8 bases lining up with TRBD1. Germline V CDR1 and CDR2: SEHNR, FQNEAQ (reference sequence). J was trimmed by 2 bases and V by 1 base; bases with no gene match: 1. CDR3 length: 15 amino acids. CDR3 DNA: TGTGCCAGCAGCTTAGGGACAGGGTCCAAAAACATTCAGTACTTC. The encoded protein is CASSLGTGSKNIQYF.

This clonotype was observed a single time. The conserved phenylalanine or tryptophan normally closing the CDR3 is absent here, so this likely arose from a read error. This chain joins TRBV5-6 and TRBJ2-6, with D uncertain. This CDR3 contains 17 residues. Trimming pared 4 bases from V and 0 bases from J, leaving 14 bases between. Germline loops: CDR1 SGHDT, CDR2 YYEEEE. Here the CDR3 DNA reads TGTGCCAGCAGCCCCGGGTGGCCTCGCTCTGGGGCCAACGTCCTGACTCTC. Protein product: CASSPGWPRSGANVLTL.

This clonotype was seen a handful of times. V is TRBV6-5 and J is TRBJ2-5; D is undetermined. This CDR3 is 13 amino acids long. Trimming cost V 6 bases and J 0 bases, with 8 bases left between them. Germline values: CDR1 MNHEY, CDR2 SVGAGI. The CDR3 loop reads CASSLGYQETQYF. Here the CDR3 DNA reads TGTGCCAGCAGCCTGGGGTACCAAGAGACCCAGTACTTC.

This clonotype showed up just a few times. The gene calls are TRBV6-5 and TRBJ2-6; perhaps TRBD1 as D (5 bases). The CDR3 totals 21 residues. Germline lookup yields CDR1 MNHEY and CDR2 SVGAGI. Trimming left V 5 bases short and J 0 bases short, with 26 bases between. CDR3 nucleotides: TGTGCCAGCAGTCCTCCCCTGGGGATGGGGCGTCGACCCTCTGGGGCCAACGTCCTGACTTTC. Protein: CASSPPLGMGRRPSGANVLTF.

This clonotype was found a few times. This chain connects TRBV10-3 to TRBJ2-7; 7 nucleotides line up with TRBD2. J gave up 4 bases and V 4 bases, and 7 bases lay outside the gene matches. This CDR3 comprises 14 residues. Looked up from germline, CDR1 is ENHRY and CDR2 is SYGVKD. The CDR3 here is CAISAVGGVYEQYF. CDR3 in DNA: TGTGCCATCAGTGCGGTGGGAGGGGTGTACGAGCAGTACTTC.

This rearrangement joins TRBV5-1 to TRBJ1-1; the match to TRBD1 covers 10 bases. The CDR3 runs to 15 residues. Trimming cost V 4 bases and J 2 bases; bases outside gene matches: 5. Germline CDR1 is SGHRS and CDR2 is YFSETQ. The CDR3 sequence is CASSTQTGGNTEAFF. CDR3 DNA sequence: TGCGCCAGCAGCACCCAGACAGGGGGCAACACTGAAGCTTTCTTT.

This clonotype was observed many times. The chain recombines TRBV5-1 with TRBJ1-1, with a tentative D call TRBD1 (6 bases). The CDR3 is 14 residues long. With 6 bases removed from V and 0 bases from J, the gap between germline ends came to 12 bases. Germline-derived CDR1 and CDR2 are SGHRS and YFSETQ. The DNA for the CDR3 is TGCGCCAGCAACACAGGGCTCATGAACACTGAAGCTTTCTTT. Its protein product is CASNTGLMNTEAFF.

The V gene is TRBV11-2, the J gene TRBJ2-4, with 7 nucleotides matching TRBD1. The germline V gene encodes CDR1 SGHAT and CDR2 FQNNGV. The V and J ends lost 5 bases and 9 bases, in that order; junction bases with no gene match: 7. CDR3 length equals 13 residues. CDR3 region: CASSPGDRSIQYF. CDR3 DNA sequence: TGTGCCAGCAGCCCCGGGGACAGAAGCATTCAGTACTTC.

Many counts were recorded for this clonotype. The J gene is TRBJ2-1, the V gene TRBV5-1; 7 bases map to TRBD2. The CDR3 is made up of 13 amino acids. Germline assignment: CDR1 SGHRS and CDR2 YFSETQ. J lost 3 bases, V lost 5 bases, and 2 bases had no gene match. The CDR3 sequence: CASRPSGYNEQFF. As DNA, the CDR3 is TGCGCCAGCAGGCCTAGCGGCTACAATGAGCAGTTCTTC.

This chain links TRBV9 with TRBJ1-2, with D possibly being TRBD1 (5 bases). CDR3 length: 15 amino acids. Trimming took off 5 bases at V and 2 bases at J, with 16 bases between the two ends. Germline CDR1 reads SGDLS; CDR2 reads YYNGEE. The CDR3 protein is CASSAIGTSNYGYTF. The DNA of the CDR3 is TGTGCCAGCAGTGCCATAGGGACTTCGAACTATGGCTACACCTTC. Full variable domain (remainder filled in from reference TRBV9 and TRBJ1-2): DSGVTQTPKHLITATGQRVTLRCSPRSGDLSVYWYQQSLDQGLQFLIQYYNGEERAKGNILERFSAQQFPDLHSELNLSSLELGDSALYFCASSAIGTSNYGYTFGSGTRLTVV.

CDR3 sequence (DNA): TGCAGTGCCACCGGGACTAGCGGAAATATAGCCAAAAACATTCAGTACTTC. Translating gives CSATGTSGNIAKNIQYF. The chain couples TRBV20-1 to TRBJ2-4; 11 bases fit TRBD2. Germline-derived CDR1 and CDR2 are DFQATT and SNEGSKA (reference sequence). Unmatched junction bases numbered 10, after V lost 6 bases and J lost 0 bases. The CDR3 consists of 17 residues.

This chain joins TRBV29-1 and TRBJ2-1; no clear D. This CDR3 contains 14 residues. V was clipped by 1 base and J by 4 bases, with 11 bases between them. CDR1 is SQVTM, CDR2 ANQGSEA, per germline. The CDR3 region is CSVEARQRYNEQFF. The CDR3 DNA reads TGCAGCGTTGAAGCCCGGCAGAGATACAATGAGCAGTTCTTC.

This clonotype was seen ten or more times. The chain couples TRBV29-1 to TRBJ2-7; D might be TRBD2 (6 bases). In germline, CDR1 is SQVTM, CDR2 ANQGSEA. Trimming cost V 0 bases and J 4 bases, with 10 bases left between them. This CDR3 comprises 13 residues. The CDR3 region is CSVEEQGGYEQYF. As DNA, the CDR3 is TGCAGCGTTGAAGAGCAGGGAGGATACGAGCAGTACTTC.

The rearrangement joins TRBV6-2 or TRBV6-3 to TRBJ1-5; no clear D gene. The CDR3 is 13 residues long. The V gene lost 6 bases and the J gene lost 7 bases, with 13 bases spanning the gap. Germline lookup yields CDR1 MNHEY and CDR2 SVGEGT. This chain's CDR3 is CASSQMGEQPQHF. CDR3 nucleotides: TGTGCCAGCAGCCAGATGGGAGAGCAGCCCCAGCATTTT.

This clonotype was seen a few times. V is TRBV18 and J is TRBJ2-1; D possibly uses TRBD1 or TRBD2 (5 bases each). Germline V gives CDR1 KGHSH, CDR2 LQKENI. Trimming removed 3 bases at V and 0 bases at J, with 12 bases between. There are 16 residues in the CDR3. The CDR3 sequence is CASSPRGESSYNEQFF. The CDR3, as DNA: TGTGCCAGCTCACCTCGGGGCGAAAGCTCCTACAATGAGCAGTTCTTC. Based on the CDR3 plus reference TRBV18 and TRBJ2-1, the full variable domain is NAGVMQNPRHLVRRRGQEARLRCSPMKGHSHVYWYRQLPEEGLKFMVYLQKENIIDESGMPKERFSAEFPKEGPSILRIQQVVRGDSAAYFCASSPRGESSYNEQFFGPGTRLTVL.

The gene calls are TRBV12-3 or TRBV12-4 and TRBJ2-5, with D perhaps TRBD2 (5 bases). The CDR3 loop spans 14 amino acids. The germline V and J ends were trimmed by 6 bases and 4 bases, with 15 bases remaining between them. The CDR3 coding sequence is TGTGCCAGCAGGTCCATTAGCGAGGCAGAGACCCAGTACTTC. Amino acids: CASRSISEAETQYF.

This clonotype came up a few times. The chain couples TRBV12-3 or TRBV12-4 to TRBJ1-2; D is unresolved. CDR3 length: 14 residues. V was clipped by 5 bases and J by 0 bases, with 10 bases between them. As DNA, the CDR3 is TGTGCCAGCAGTCCCTGGGGAGCTAACTATGGCTACACCTTC. Its translation is CASSPWGANYGYTF.

This CDR3 reads CASSPHPNQPQHF. The CDR3 bases are TGTGCCAGCTCACCACACCCCAATCAGCCCCAGCATTTT. The chain recombines TRBV18 with TRBJ1-5; D call uncertain. This CDR3 has 13 amino acids. Germline CDR1 KGHSH, CDR2 LQKENI. Trimming pared 1 base from V and 3 bases from J, leaving 4 bases between.

This chain links TRBV5-4 with TRBJ2-1, with TRBD2 identical over 11 bases. Germline trimming cut 0 bases from V and 7 bases from J; bases unmatched to any gene: 12. Germline V CDR1 and CDR2: SGHNT, YYREEE (reference sequence). This CDR3 spans 18 amino acids. CDR3 protein: CASSLELAGVGTGNEQFF. CDR3 in DNA: TGTGCCAGCAGCTTGGAACTAGCGGGGGTCGGTACGGGGAATGAGCAGTTCTTC. Using reference TRBV5-4 and TRBJ2-1 for the parts outside the CDR3, the full variable domain is ETGVTQSPTHLIKTRGQQVTLRCSSQSGHNTVSWYQQALGQGPQFIFQYYREEENGRGNFPPRFSGLQFPNYSSELNVNALELDDSALYLCASSLELAGVGTGNEQFFGPGTRLTVL.

Ten or more counts support this clonotype. V usage is TRBV9 and J usage is TRBJ2-1; 11 nucleotides match TRBD2. This CDR3 has 15 residues. Per germline, CDR1 SGDLS and CDR2 YYNGEE. V lost 1 base, J lost 3 bases, and 0 bases stayed unmatched. Here the CDR3 DNA reads TGTGCCAGCAGCGTAACTAGCGGGAGCTACAATGAGCAGTTCTTC. Its protein product is CASSVTSGSYNEQFF.

With regard to this clonotype: One end of the junction varies from germline; a read error may be responsible. This chain links TRBV24-1 with TRBJ2-7; 9 bases agree with TRBD1. The CDR3 consists of 15 residues. Per the germline V gene, CDR1 is KGHDR and CDR2 is SFDVKD. CDR3 amino acids: CATSDKGQGSYERYF. The CDR3 nucleotides are TGTGCCACCAGTGACAAGGGACAGGGATCCTACGAGCGGTACTTC.

Turning to this clonotype: Possible read error: a much larger clone is one base away. The V and J genes are TRBV19 and TRBJ2-7; D possibly matches TRBD1 or TRBD2 (5 bases each). Germline-derived CDR1 and CDR2 are LNHDA and SQIVND (reference sequence). V was clipped by 3 bases and J by 0 bases, with 12 bases between them. This CDR3 has 15 residues. CDR3 region: CASSIIGTSSYEQYF. The CDR3 coding sequence is TGTGCCAGTAGTATCATCGGGACGAGCTCCTACGAGCAGTACTTC.

This clonotype was counted a few times. J is TRBJ2-6 and V is TRBV5-6; D is unclear. The CDR3 contains 14 residues. V gave up 3 bases and J gave up 0 bases, with 4 bases separating them. Germline V gene lookup returns CDR1 SGHDT and CDR2 YYEEEE. The CDR3, as DNA: TGTGCCAGCAGCTGGTTCTCTGGGGCCAACGTCCTGACTTTC. It specifies CASSWFSGANVLTF.

In its sample, this clonotype was seen many times. This chain links TRBV6-1 with TRBJ1-6; 7 positions agree with TRBD1. Trimming at V came to 0 bases and at J to 9 bases, leaving 5 bases not matched to a gene. The CDR3 is 15 amino acids. From germline, CDR1 is MNHNS and CDR2 SASEGT. CDR3 amino acids: CASSEATTGTSPLHF. The CDR3 DNA sequence: TGTGCCAGCAGTGAAGCTACGACAGGGACTTCACCCCTCCACTTT.

This chain connects TRBV5-1 to TRBJ2-1; 8 nucleotides agree with TRBD2. Losses at the gene ends were 1 base for V and 7 bases for J; bases not matched to a gene: 4. CDR1 is SGHRS and CDR2 is YFSETQ in the germline V gene. The CDR3 runs 14 residues. The CDR3 sequence: CASSLRVAGNEQFF. DNA of the CDR3: TGCGCCAGCAGCTTGAGGGTAGCGGGAAATGAGCAGTTCTTC.